This T cell receptor beta chain was sequenced during a study of STAT5B mutations in CD4+ large granular lymphocyte leukemia. Authors' methods: Lowest detectable productive clonotype frequency was 2.59 x 10-5. The protocol was immunoSEQ multiplex PCR, while the TCRdb copy is restricted to in-frame clones and leaves out a portion. The DNA gave D and trimming, while V, J and clone size come from that table. The data show over 30,000 clones, about 80% seen once. V lost 0 bases and J 9 bases, leaving 9 bases between the germline ends. The length of the CDR3 is 13 residues. Germline V lookup: CDR1 LGHNA, CDR2 YNFKEQ.

The sequenced sample consisted of CD4+ T cells from blood buffy coats. This TCR was sampled from a human donor in good health. This chain joins TRBV4-2 and TRBJ2-1; D is ambiguous. The CDR3 loop reads CASSQDTVSEQFF. CDR3 sequence (DNA): TGTGCCAGCAGCCAAGATACGGTCAGTGAGCAGTTCTTC.